The following is a T cell receptor (beta chain) sequence with its context. This specimen includes other DNA sequences encoding the same CDR3. Per the study methods: Reference gene primers were amplified, and this amplification served to estimate nucleated cell counts. Profiled with immunoSEQ multiplex PCR; TCRdb holds only in-frame clones, not every one. The V and J calls and clone size were taken over from that table, and D and trimming were inferred from the DNA. The sample shows some 350,000 clones, almost 90% of them seen only once. The sample is drawn from a study of blood T cell repertoires in COVID-19. Study at large: COVID-19 samples, acute and convalescent, were from the United States, Italy and Spain. T cells, B-cell-depleted T cells, or PBMCs supplied cDNA or gDNA.

The CDR3 contains 13 residues. Trimming stripped 5 bases from V and 5 bases from J, with 12 bases between. CDR1 SGHAT and CDR2 FQNNGV come from the germline V gene. Enrolment of Seattle patients took place during active infection, and they were followed longitudinally. This sequence originates from a woman aged 65 to 85 with COVID-19, enrolled during active disease. The chain has TRBV11-2 and TRBJ1-1; D may be TRBD1 (5 bases). Sample: peripheral blood. CDR3 DNA sequence: TGTGCCAGCAGCCACGAAGGGGCAACTGAAGCTTTCTTT. Protein sequence: CASSHEGATEAFF.